This T cell receptor (beta chain) was identified during a study of blood T cell repertoires in COVID-19 (dated by TCRdb to between 2020 and 2021). In terms of the full investigation: Samples from collaborators originated in the United States, Italy and Spain and spanned both the acute and convalescent phases of COVID-19. The repertoires were released in a freely available public database meant as a resource for research on the immune response to SARS-CoV-2. The prospective study material was composed of cDNA or gDNA derived from T cells, B-cell-depleted T cells, or PBMCs. Where available, HLA class I and class II types were taken from metadata supplied by the sample provider and were not determined by assay-based typing. The dataset comprised deeply sampled blood TCRbeta repertoires from subjects exposed to, actively infected with, or recovered from COVID-19. Nearly every sample came with metadata listing a de-identified subject ID, COVID-19 status, age in years and sex. The samples were drawn from two sources: the first 160 participants of the ongoing ImmuneRACE study, and 1,200 or so subjects contributed by 6 global collaborators.

TCRbeta CDR3 regions were amplified from genomic DNA by means of the immunoSEQ Assay, a bias-controlled multiplex PCR. Per the authors' processing: Nucleated cell counts per sample were estimated from amplification of reference gene primers within the assay. To quantify the absolute abundance of each unique TCRbeta CDR3 rearrangement, sequence reads were collapsed and filtered. Productive Simpson clonality was computed per sample as the square root of Simpson's diversity index over productive rearrangements. The clones in this table, taken by TCRdb from immuneACCESS, are in-frame only. Not every clone is retained; where verified, under half of the shortfall comes from an unresolved V gene, and the cause of the rest is unknown. Clone size and V and J calls were adopted from that table, with D and trimming inferred from the DNA. Present in this sample are about 63,000 clones, around four fifths of which were seen just once. The ten largest account for approximately 12% of the sample.

Whole blood was collected in K2EDTA tubes by collaborating institutions according to the institutions' own protocols. For TCRbeta analysis, collaborators shipped samples as frozen whole blood, isolated PBMCs, or DNA extracted from either of those sample types. On this clone itself: The antigen it recognizes is unknown. The sample holds no much larger clone one base away, and base qualities are not on file.

V loses 0 bases at its end and J loses 3 bases; junction bases beyond the gene matches: 7. For CDR1 and CDR2, the germline V gene lists SGDLS and YYNGEE. From the cysteine through the phenylalanine, the CDR3 covers 16 amino acids. CDR3 DNA only is kept here, 48 bases in frame from base 1. Results and caveats for the whole study, not just this receptor: The amount of clinical and demographic metadata varied by source and participant and was provided uncurated.

This TCR was sampled from a human donor in a cohort sampled during active COVID-19. The sample comprised peripheral blood. The rearrangement joined TRBV9 to TRBJ1-2, with TRBD1 matching 8 junction bases. DNA sequence: TGTGCCAGCAGCGTAGCAGAGGCAGGGGGCTACTATGGCTACACCTTC. This is translated as CASSVAEAGGYYGYTF. Supplemented by the reference TRBV9 and TRBJ1-2 proteins around the CDR3, the complete variable domain is DSGVTQTPKHLITATGQRVTLRCSPRSGDLSVYWYQQSLDQGLQFLIQYYNGEERAKGNILERFSAQQFPDLHSELNLSSLELGDSALYFCASSVAEAGGYYGYTFGSGTRLTVV.